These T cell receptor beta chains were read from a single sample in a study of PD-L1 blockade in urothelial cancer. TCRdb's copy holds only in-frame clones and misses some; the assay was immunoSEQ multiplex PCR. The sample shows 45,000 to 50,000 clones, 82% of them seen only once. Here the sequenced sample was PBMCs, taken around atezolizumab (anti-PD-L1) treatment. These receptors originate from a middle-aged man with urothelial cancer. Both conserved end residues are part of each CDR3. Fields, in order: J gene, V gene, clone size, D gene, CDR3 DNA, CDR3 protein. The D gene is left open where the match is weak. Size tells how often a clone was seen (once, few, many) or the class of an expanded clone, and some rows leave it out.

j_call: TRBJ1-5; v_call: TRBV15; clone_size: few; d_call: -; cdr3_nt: TGTGCCACCAGCAGAGTGAGACAGCCAAATAGCAATCAGCCCCAGCATTTT; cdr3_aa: CATSRVRQPNSNQPQHF
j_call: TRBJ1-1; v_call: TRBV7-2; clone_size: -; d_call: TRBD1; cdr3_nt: TGTGCCAGCAGCTCCAGGGGGGATACTGAAGCTTTCTTT; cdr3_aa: CASSSRGDTEAFF
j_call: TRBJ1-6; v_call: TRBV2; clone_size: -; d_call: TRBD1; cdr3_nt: TGTGCCAGCAGTACAACAGGGGGTAATTCACCCCTCCACTTT; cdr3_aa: CASSTTGGNSPLHF
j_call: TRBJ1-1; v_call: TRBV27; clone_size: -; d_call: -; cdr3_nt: TGTGCCAGCAGTTTATCATGGTCAGGGGCTGAAGCTTTCTTT; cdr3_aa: CASSLSWSGAEAFF
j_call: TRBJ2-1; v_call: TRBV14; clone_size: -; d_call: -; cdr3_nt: TGTGCCAGCAGGCTGCCGGCGGGGTCAGGCTCCTACAATGAGCAGTTCTTC; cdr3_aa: CASRLPAGSGSYNEQFF
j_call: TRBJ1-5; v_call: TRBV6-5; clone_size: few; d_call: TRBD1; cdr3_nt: TGTGCCAGCAGGGACGGGACAGGGGGTAATCAGCCCCAGCATTTT; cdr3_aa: CASRDGTGGNQPQHF
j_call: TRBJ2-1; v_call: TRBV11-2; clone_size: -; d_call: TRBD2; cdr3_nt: TGTGCCAGCAGCTTAGCGAGCGGGAGTCCCGATGAGCAGTTCTTC; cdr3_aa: CASSLASGSPDEQFF
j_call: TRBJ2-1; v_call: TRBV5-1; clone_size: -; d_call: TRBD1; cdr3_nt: TGCGCCAGCAGCTTGGACAGGGGCAGGGATGAGCAGTTCTTC; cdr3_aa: CASSLDRGRDEQFF
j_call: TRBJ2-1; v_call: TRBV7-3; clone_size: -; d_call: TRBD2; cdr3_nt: TGTGCCAGCAGCTTAACGAGCGGGAGTATCAATGAGCAGTTCTTC; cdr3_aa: CASSLTSGSINEQFF
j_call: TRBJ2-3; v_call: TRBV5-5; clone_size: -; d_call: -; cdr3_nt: TGTGCCAGCAGCTATACAGGGATAAGAGATACGCAGTATTTT; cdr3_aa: CASSYTGIRDTQYF
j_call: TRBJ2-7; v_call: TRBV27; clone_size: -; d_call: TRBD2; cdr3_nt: TGTGCCAGCAGTTTAGCGGGAGGGCCCTCCGAGCAGTACTTC; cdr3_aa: CASSLAGGPSEQYF
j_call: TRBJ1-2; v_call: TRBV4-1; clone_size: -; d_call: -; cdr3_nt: TGCGCCAGCAGCCAAACTTCGGGACTCCCTAACTATGGCTACACCTTC; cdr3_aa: CASSQTSGLPNYGYTF
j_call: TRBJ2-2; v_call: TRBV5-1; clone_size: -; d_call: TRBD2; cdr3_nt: TGCGCCAGCAGCTTGGTGGGGACTAGGAGCACCGGGGAGCTGTTTTTT; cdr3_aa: CASSLVGTRSTGELFF
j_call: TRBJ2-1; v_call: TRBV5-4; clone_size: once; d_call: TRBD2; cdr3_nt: TGTGCCAGTCCGGGGGGGAGGGCCTTCAATGAGCAGTTCTTC; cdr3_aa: CASPGGRAFNEQFF
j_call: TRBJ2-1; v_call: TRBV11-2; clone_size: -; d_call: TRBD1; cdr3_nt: TGTGCCAGCAGCTTCCGCTTAGACGACAGGGGAAGAGGCAATGAGCAGTTCTTC; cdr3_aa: CASSFRLDDRGRGNEQFF
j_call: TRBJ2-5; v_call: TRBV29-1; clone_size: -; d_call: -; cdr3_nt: TGCAGCGTTGCTGGATCGGACTACCAAGAGACCCAGTACTTC; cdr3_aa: CSVAGSDYQETQYF
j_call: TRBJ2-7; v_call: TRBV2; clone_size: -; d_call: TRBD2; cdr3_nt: TGTGCCAGCAGTCTTGGGGGACTAGCCTCCTACGAGCAGTACTTC; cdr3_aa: CASSLGGLASYEQYF
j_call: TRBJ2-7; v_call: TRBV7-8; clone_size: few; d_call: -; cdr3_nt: TGTGCCAGCAGCTTAGCCACTAGTTCCTACGAGCAGTACTTC; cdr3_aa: CASSLATSSYEQYF
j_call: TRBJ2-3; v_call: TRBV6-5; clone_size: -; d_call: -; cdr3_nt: TGTGCCAGCACAGGGCCAGATACGCAGTATTTT; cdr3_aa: CASTGPDTQYF
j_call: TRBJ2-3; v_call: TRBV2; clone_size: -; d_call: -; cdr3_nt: TGTGCCAGCAGAGCACCTGGCGGGGTCCCAGATACGCAGTATTTT; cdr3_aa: CASRAPGGVPDTQYF
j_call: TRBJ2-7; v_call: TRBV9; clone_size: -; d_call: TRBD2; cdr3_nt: TGTGCCAGCAGCGTTACTAGCGGGAGGGAGGCCGAGCAGTACTTC; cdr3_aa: CASSVTSGREAEQYF
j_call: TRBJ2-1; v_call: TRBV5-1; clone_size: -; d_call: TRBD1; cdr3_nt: TGCGCCAGCAGCTTGGCCTTGGGACAGGGGGCGGGCAATGAGCAGTTCTTC; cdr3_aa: CASSLALGQGAGNEQFF
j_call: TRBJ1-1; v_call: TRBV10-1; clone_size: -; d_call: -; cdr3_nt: TGCGCCAGCCGCACAAGTCGGGGGATGAACACTGAAGCTTTCTTT; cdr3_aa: CASRTSRGMNTEAFF
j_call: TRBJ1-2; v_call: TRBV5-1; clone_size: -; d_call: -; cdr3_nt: TGCGCCAGCAGCTTCCAGGGCGCTAACTATGGCTACACCTTC; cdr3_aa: CASSFQGANYGYTF